This T cell receptor (beta chain) was recovered during a study of CD8+CD57+ T cells in acquired aplastic anemia. TCR beta VDJ and CDR3 profiles were obtained from a genomic DNA template. TCRdb ran MiXCR on the reads and lists one entry per CDR3 protein. The sample shows 150,000 to 200,000 distinct CDR3 sequences, less than 55% of them seen only once. Sequenced input: sorted CD4+, CD8+, or CD8+CD57+ T cells (not recorded which) from PBMCs. This TCR was sampled from a human donor in good health.

CDR3 sequence reads: CAIKGQGGDEQYF. DNA of the CDR3: TGTGCCATCAAAGGGCAGGGGGGCGACGAGCAGTACTTC. The V and J genes are TRBV10-3 and TRBJ2-7; tentative D call: TRBD1 (7 bases). The CDR3 runs to 13 residues. Germline values: CDR1 ENHRY, CDR2 SYGVKD. V lost 7 bases and J 5 bases, leaving 15 bases between the germline ends.